This T cell receptor beta chain was identified during a study of shared clonotypes between healthy human individuals (dated by TCRdb to 2020 to 2021). Context from the whole study: A couple of women and a few men aged 18 to 49 years were included in the cohort. For each donor, three plates each were used for CD4 naive and CD4 memory, two plates were used for CD8 naive, and one plate was used for CD8 memory. To estimate repertoire size and how much clonotype sharing occurs between individuals, the study deeply sequenced the blood TCR repertoires of about five healthy adults. To increase sequencing depth and limit assay-specific biases, TCR repertoire library preparation and sequencing were carried out by different laboratories using diverse techniques. Per donor, leukapheresis produced somewhere between about 0.85 and 10 billion PBMCs. Study-level results and caveats: The small number of donors limited the genetic and exposure-history diversity represented. Sharing across a few donors was observed for about 4.8% of naive CD4, under 4% of naive CD8, about 2.5% of memory CD4, and roughly 0.4% of memory CD8 clonotypes. Pairwise subsampling led to the expectation that sequencing depth would affect the degree of clonotype sharing among donors. Incomplete sequencing was indicated by rarefaction of sorted-subset datasets, despite the large sequencing depth. Sampling was restricted to blood, and TCR repertoires in tissue are likely to differ from TCR repertoires in blood. Compared with non-shared clonotypes, clonotypes shared by all four sorted-subset donors had higher generation probabilities. Larger estimated clonotype richness was generally found for naive subsets than for memory subsets.

Inclusive of the bounding cysteine and phenylalanine, the CDR3 is 16 residues long. CDR3 DNA only is kept here, 48 bases in frame from base 1. CD8 naive samples consisted of CD45RO-negative cells that were positively selected for CCR7, yielding a CD45RA+CCR7+ population without TemRA cells. Donors were healthy HIV-negative adults with no recently reported acute infections or vaccinations. Only Caucasian adults living in Nashville, Tennessee, USA were represented among the donors. Blood was obtained by leukapheresis, after which PBMCs were separated by Ficoll-Histopaque density gradient centrifugation and cryopreserved in liquid nitrogen vapor phase. Purity and quantity of every magnetically sorted T cell population were checked by analytical flow cytometry. From each sorted fraction, genomic DNA was isolated and quantified by UV absorbance on a Nanodrop 2000c. As for this clone: The antigen it recognizes is unknown. No qualities accompany the bases; no much larger clone lies one base away.

Using the deep immunoSEQ assay, TCR CDR3 regions were amplified from genomic DNA by multiplex PCR. For each cell subset, the extracted genomic DNA was distributed evenly across all wells of several immunoSEQ 96-well plates, and each plate served as one replicate. Each replicate PCR for sorted subsets received around 200 ng genomic DNA, equal to roughly 29,000 T cell genomes. The purified libraries were quantified using a Qubit 3.0 fluorometer, sized with a Bioanalyzer 2100, and then quantified again using the KAPA Library Quantification kit. Every immunoSEQ 96-well plate was sequenced on a separate single-read 150-cycle Illumina NextSeq 550 flow cell. As for how the authors treated the data: Because the immunoSEQ output included only junctional sequences and no quality scores, the filtering could not be the same as the filtering used for full-length reads. Sequences were annotated with PyIR, a Python wrapper for IgBLAST v1.9, using IMGT germline references to assign V/J genes and CDR3. Reads were filtered out if the reads had weak V/J assignments (E-value above 1e-6), no CDR3, stop codons, out-of-frame junctions, or ambiguous translated residues. V3J clonotypes were defined by identical inferred V gene, J gene, and CDR3 amino acid sequence. To compute the percentage overlap between repertoires, the number of shared unique clonotypes was divided by the size of the smaller repertoire. Three approaches were used to assess repertoire richness: RTK rarefaction, the Chao1 estimator, and Recon v2.1 estimates of unobserved clonotypes. Generation probabilities for all TCRbeta clonotypes obtained by the gDNA method from a handful of donors were computed using OLGA. TCRdb obtained this table from immuneACCESS and retained in-frame rearrangements with V and J assigned. These tables miss some clones; where compared with another copy, unresolved V genes account for less than half of the shortfall, and the remainder is unexplained. Clonal size and the V and J genes are those of that table, whereas D and trimming came from the DNA. The sample table holds roughly 2.1 million clones, of which roughly 91% were seen once. In total, the top ten clones hold 1.5% to 2% of the sample.

This sequence originates from a man aged 18 to 35 in good health. Some clones in this sample may be carry-over from other donors' samples. The rearranged chain carries TRBV21-1 and TRBJ1-5; the table's D call, TRBD1, was not checked against the DNA. TRBV21-1 is a known pseudogene. Specimen: naive CD8+ T cells from PBMCs. Per the publication, the cell subset or site label means: CD45RA+CCR7+. The CDR3 in this case is CASPQEGTDSNQPQHF. The bases read TGTGCCAGCCCCCAAGAGGGGACAGATAGCAATCAGCCCCAGCATTTT.